This TCR beta chain was observed in a study of CD8+CD57+ T cells in acquired aplastic anemia. Study overall: Sorted CD4+ and CD8+ cell DNA averaged roughly 3.2 ug. Reads per healthy sample averaged around 10 million (CD4+) and 11.0 million (CD8+).

In this sample, this clonotype turned up many times. It was genomic DNA that served as the template for profiling TCR beta VDJ and CDR3. TCRdb reanalysed the reads using MiXCR and keeps one entry per CDR3 protein. The table lists over 35,000 distinct CDR3 sequences, roughly 65% of them singletons. The sequenced sample consisted of sorted CD4+, CD8+, or CD8+CD57+ T cells (not recorded which) from PBMCs. The origin of this receptor is a human donor in good health, serving as a control.

The CDR3 DNA reads as TGTGCCAGCAGTGCAACCGGGGAGCTGTTTTTT. Its protein product is CASSATGELFF. The rearrangement joins TRBV27 to TRBJ2-2; D not certain. This CDR3 has 11 amino acids. Trimming pared 5 bases from V and 5 bases from J, leaving 3 bases between. Germline CDR1 MNHEY, CDR2 SMNVEV (reference sequence).